These T cell receptor beta chains were read from a single sample in a study of T cell responses to AZD1222 COVID-19 vaccine. Libraries were prepared by immunoSEQ multiplex PCR; TCRdb keeps only in-frame clonotypes and omits some of them. Of some 150,000 clones listed, roughly nine tenths are singletons. The sample was peripheral blood, taken 28 days after the second AZD1222 dose. These receptors were taken from an adult who received the AZD1222 COVID-19 vaccine. Both conserved end residues are part of each CDR3. D genes are given only for firm matches. Rows may omit the clone size; those that give it use once, few, many or a size class.

size,J,D,V,DNA,CDR3
.,TRBJ2-7,.,TRBV18,TGTGCCAGCTCACTAAGCCAGGGCCCCTACGAGCAGTACTTC,CASSLSQGPYEQYF
.,TRBJ2-1,TRBD2,TRBV6-2/TRBV6-3,TGTGCCAGCAGTTCATCCGGGACTAGAGGCAATGAGCAGTTCTTC,CASSSSGTRGNEQFF
.,TRBJ2-4,TRBD2,TRBV19,TGTGCCAGTGGCGGGGGGCGGTCGACAGCCAAAAACATTCAGTACTTC,CASGGGRSTAKNIQYF
.,TRBJ1-3,TRBD1,TRBV4-2,TGTGCCAGCAGCCAAGGGGGGACAGGGATTGGAAACACCATATATTTT,CASSQGGTGIGNTIYF
.,TRBJ2-7,.,TRBV30,TGTGCCTGGAGTGGATTAGCGGAGTCCTACGAGCAGTACTTC,CAWSGLAESYEQYF
.,TRBJ1-1,.,TRBV7-2,TGTGCCAGCAGCTTACTTCAGGGGAGTACTGAAGCTTTCTTT,CASSLLQGSTEAFF
.,TRBJ2-1,.,TRBV5-1,TGCGCCAGCAGTTATGGATCCAATGAGCAGTTCTTC,CASSYGSNEQFF
.,TRBJ1-5,.,TRBV7-2,TGTCCCAGCCGCTGGCGGGGGGGGGAAGAACAGCCCCAGCATTTT,CPSRWRGGEEQPQHF
.,TRBJ2-3,.,TRBV29-1,TGCAGCGTCAGAAATCAAGGGGGTACGCAGTATTTT,CSVRNQGGTQYF
.,TRBJ2-5,TRBD2,TRBV24-1,TGTGCCACCAGTGATCTCCGGACTAGCGGACAAGAGACCCAGTACTTC,CATSDLRTSGQETQYF
.,TRBJ2-6,.,TRBV5-4,TGTGCCAGCAGCTTGGCTGGTAGGGAAGTGTTTGGGGCCAACGTCCTGACTTTC,CASSLAGREVFGANVLTF
.,TRBJ2-7,.,TRBV5-5,TGTGCCAGCAGCTTGGTGGTGAGTAACGACGAGCAGTACTTC,CASSLVVSNDEQYF
.,TRBJ2-1,.,TRBV19,TGTGCCAGTAGTATAACGACAGGATACTACAATGAGCAGTTCTTC,CASSITTGYYNEQFF
.,TRBJ2-1,.,TRBV30,TGTGCCTGGCGACCGCTCGGGCACAATGAGCAGTTCTTC,CAWRPLGHNEQFF
.,TRBJ1-2,.,TRBV7-2,TGTGCCAGCAGCTTAGCGGGGCTCCTCAGGGGCACTAACTATGGCTACACCTTC,CASSLAGLLRGTNYGYTF
.,TRBJ2-1,TRBD2,TRBV5-1,TGCGCCAGCTCCCGAGCGGGAGTTAACGGGGATGAGCAGTTCTTC,CASSRAGVNGDEQFF
.,TRBJ2-7,TRBD2,TRBV4-3,TGCGCCAGCAGCCAAGATCGAGGCGGGAGTCCCTACGAGCAGTACTTC,CASSQDRGGSPYEQYF
.,TRBJ2-7,TRBD2,TRBV2,TGTGCCAGCAGTGGGCTCGGGACTAGCGGGTATGACAGGCGCCGGGTGCAGTACTTC,CASSGLGTSGYDRRRVQYF
.,TRBJ1-1,.,TRBV9,TGTGCCAGCGGCATGGGTGGGCAGGGGACCATGAACACTGAAGCTTTCTTT,CASGMGGQGTMNTEAFF
.,TRBJ1-4,TRBD1,TRBV7-2,TGTGCCAGCAGGGCGGGACAGGGCTCTGAAAAACTGTTTTTT,CASRAGQGSEKLFF
.,TRBJ2-3,TRBD2,TRBV11-2,TGTGCCAGCAGCCCGCGGACTAGCGGGAATCGAAACACAGATACGCAGTATTTT,CASSPRTSGNRNTDTQYF
once,TRBJ2-7,.,TRBV2,TGTGCCAGCAGTGAAGCGAGGGCCCTCGAGCAGTACTTC,CASSEARALEQYF
.,TRBJ2-7,.,TRBV12-3/TRBV12-4,TGTGCCAGCAGTTTAGGGGGATGGGGCGAGCAGTACTTC,CASSLGGWGEQYF
.,TRBJ2-1,.,TRBV4-1,TGCGCCAGCAGCCAGTACGCTACAGGGACCGTGGACAATGAGCAGTTCTTC,CASSQYATGTVDNEQFF
.,TRBJ1-2,.,TRBV3-1/TRBV3-2,TGTGCCAGCAGCTCCGGGGGGAGGGAACCGGGCTATGGCTACACCTTC,CASSSGGREPGYGYTF
.,TRBJ1-1,TRBD1,TRBV10-3,TGTGCCATCAGCAACGGACAGGGAAGCGCTGAAGCTTTCTTT,CAISNGQGSAEAFF
.,TRBJ2-7,TRBD2,TRBV7-8,TGTGCCAGCCATCCTACCGGGACTAGCTACGAGCAGTACTTC,CASHPTGTSYEQYF
.,TRBJ2-3,TRBD1,TRBV6-6,TGTGCCAGCAGCTTCACGGACAGGGCAGGAGATACGCAGTATTTT,CASSFTDRAGDTQYF
.,TRBJ1-5,TRBD1,TRBV28,TGTGCCAGCAGCCTTGCGGACAGGGACAATCAGCCCCAGCATTTT,CASSLADRDNQPQHF
many,TRBJ1-1,.,TRBV15,TGTGCCACCAGCATTAACAGGGAGAACACTGAAGCTTTCTTT,CATSINRENTEAFF
.,TRBJ2-1,TRBD2,TRBV4-3,TGCGCCAGCAGGCCCGGACTAGCGGGAGAGAATAGCGATGAGCAGTTCTTC,CASRPGLAGENSDEQFF
.,TRBJ1-2,.,TRBV24-1,TGTGCCACCACAATACAAGGACTTTGGTCGTATGGCTACACCTTC,CATTIQGLWSYGYTF
.,TRBJ2-3,.,TRBV6-2/TRBV6-3,TGTGCCAGCAGTTATGGGTCGGGAGCAGATACGCAGTATTTT,CASSYGSGADTQYF
.,TRBJ2-2,TRBD1,TRBV7-6,TGTGCCAGCAGCTTAAGGCTACGGGACAGGGTTCCCGGGGAGCTGTTTTTT,CASSLRLRDRVPGELFF
once,TRBJ1-2,.,TRBV12-3/TRBV12-4,TGTGCCAGCAGTTCCTCCTCAGTTGATGGCTACACCTTC,CASSSSSVDGYTF
.,TRBJ2-5,TRBD2,TRBV6-1,TGTGCCAGCAGTGAAACCACAGATGGCGGGAGAGGCAAGACCCAGTACTTC,CASSETTDGGRGKTQYF
.,TRBJ1-6,.,TRBV5-5,TGTGCCAGCAGCTTGGATGGGTTTTCCTCCTATAATTCACCCCTCCACTTT,CASSLDGFSSYNSPLHF
.,TRBJ2-6,TRBD2,TRBV24-1,TGTGCCACTCCGGCAGCGGGGGGGGCCAACGTCCTGACTTTC,CATPAAGGANVLTF
.,TRBJ2-3,.,TRBV11-3,TGTGCCAGCAGCTTAGATCCGGTAACAGATACGCAGTATTTT,CASSLDPVTDTQYF
.,TRBJ1-1,.,TRBV19,TGTGCCAGTAGTATAGAGGCAGATCGGAGCACTGAAGCTTTCTTT,CASSIEADRSTEAFF
.,TRBJ1-6,.,TRBV4-2,TGTGCCAGCAGCCAAAAACTTCAGATCCAAGGGGACTCCTATAATTCACCCCTCCACTTT,CASSQKLQIQGDSYNSPLHF
.,TRBJ1-5,.,TRBV28,TGTGCCAGCAAAAGGGTTCTAAGCAATCAGCCCCAGCATTTT,CASKRVLSNQPQHF
.,TRBJ1-1,TRBD1,TRBV6-5,TGTGCCAGCAGTTCGGGACAGGGAAGGACTGAAGCTTTCTTT,CASSSGQGRTEAFF
.,TRBJ2-1,TRBD1,TRBV29-1,TGCAGCGTAGCTACCGGGACAGGAAGGTCCAATGAGCAGTTCTTC,CSVATGTGRSNEQFF